One and the same sample provided the 17 T cell receptor beta chains below, sequenced in a study of blood T cell repertoires in COVID-19. Generated by immunoSEQ multiplex PCR, the TCRdb table keeps only in-frame clones and is missing some. Here the sample spans about 400,000 clones, around 87% being singletons. The specimen sequenced was PBMCs or T cells enriched from blood (not recorded which). The origin of the receptors is a woman aged 30 to 39 with acute COVID-19.

This chain links TRBV30 with TRBJ2-7; 7 bases line up with TRBD1. The junction had 14 bases not matched to a gene; V was cut back by 3 bases and J by 3 bases. Germline V gene sequence: CDR1 GTSNPN, CDR2 SVGIG (reference sequence). CDR3 length: 16 residues. CDR3 protein: CAWRGASTGKHYEQYF. DNA of the CDR3: TGTGCCTGGAGGGGGGCCTCGACAGGGAAACACTACGAGCAGTACTTC.

The CDR3 DNA sequence: TGTGCCAGCAGCCCCCAGGGCAGGATAGTTGAAGCTTTCTTT. Residues: CASSPQGRIVEAFF. The rearrangement joins TRBV3-1 (or the pseudogene TRBV3-2) to TRBJ1-1, with a weak D call TRBD1 (5 bases). Germline assignment: CDR1 LGHDT and CDR2 YNNKEL (reference sequence). The CDR3 consists of 14 residues. V was cut by 4 bases and J by 7 bases, with 16 bases left in between.

The chain combines TRBV29-1 with TRBJ1-1; perhaps TRBD1 as D (5 bases). The CDR3 length is 11 residues. With 7 bases removed from V and 2 bases from J, the gap between germline ends came to 8 bases. CDR1 is SQVTM and CDR2 is ANQGSEA in the germline V gene. The CDR3 region has the DNA TGCAGCGCCGACAGAAACACTGAAGCTTTCTTT. Protein sequence: CSADRNTEAFF.

V usage is TRBV9 and J usage is TRBJ1-5, with 8 bases that match TRBD1. Germline CDR1 and CDR2: SGDLS and YYNGEE. V shed 3 bases and J 7 bases; nucleotides not matched to a gene: 6. The CDR3 sequence is 14 residues long. CDR3 loop: CASSGTGGGQPQHF. In DNA, the CDR3 is TGTGCCAGCAGCGGAACAGGGGGAGGACAGCCCCAGCATTTT.

The chain recombines TRBV7-2 with TRBJ1-1; no definite D call. Germline loops: CDR1 SGHTA, CDR2 FQGNSA. The CDR3 has 14 residues. Trimming took 4 bases from V and 4 from J, leaving 13 bases between them. DNA for the CDR3: TGTGCCAGCAGCTGGCGTGGCGGGCCCACTGAAGCTTTCTTT. Translated, it gives CASSWRGGPTEAFF. The whole variable domain, filled in from reference TRBV7-2 and TRBJ1-1, reads GAGVSQSPSNKVTEKGKDVELRCDPISGHTALYWYRQSLGQGLEFLIYFQGNSAPDKSGLPSDRFSAERTGGSVSTLTIQRTQQEDSAVYLCASSWRGGPTEAFFGQGTRLTVV.

This clone is a singleton in its sample. The chain links TRBV10-3 to TRBJ1-3, with D possibly being TRBD1 (5 bases). The V and J ends lost 5 bases and 1 base respectively, with 9 bases between them. Germline-derived CDR1 and CDR2 are ENHRY and SYGVKD. This CDR3 has 14 residues. The CDR3: CAISRPGSGNTIYF. The CDR3, as DNA: TGTGCCATCAGTCGTCCAGGGTCTGGAAACACCATATATTTT.

This clone appeared once. The J gene is TRBJ2-7, the V gene TRBV5-1, with D possibly being TRBD1 (5 bases). The V end lost 4 bases, the J end lost 2 bases, and 13 bases lay between the germline ends. The length of the CDR3 is 14 residues. In germline, CDR1 is SGHRS, CDR2 YFSETQ. The CDR3 DNA sequence: TGCGCCAGCAGCCCGCCGACCAGGGCCTACGAGCAGTACTTC. Protein sequence: CASSPPTRAYEQYF.

This clone was recorded once. The chain uses TRBV3-1 (or the pseudogene TRBV3-2) and TRBJ2-3, with D possibly TRBD1 on 5 matching bases. Germline CDR1 reads LGHDT; CDR2 reads YNNKEL (reference sequence). Between the trimmed V and J ends, which lost 4 bases and 0 bases, there was a span of 14 bases. CDR3 size: 16 residues. CDR3 region: CASSLALRQSTDTQYF. The CDR3 region has the DNA TGTGCCAGCAGCCTCGCCCTGAGACAGAGCACAGATACGCAGTATTTT.

The chain carries TRBV5-1 and TRBJ2-3, with D possibly being TRBD1 (6 bases). The CDR3 loop spans 13 amino acids. CDR1 is SGHRS, CDR2 YFSETQ, per germline. V lost 2 bases and J lost 3, with 7 bases in between. CDR3 protein: CASSLQGTDTQYF. Written as DNA, the CDR3 is TGCGCCAGCAGCTTACAGGGTACAGATACGCAGTATTTT.

The chain is built from TRBV4-1 and TRBJ2-6; D unclear. V was trimmed by 4 bases and J by 1 base, leaving 2 bases between them. The CDR3 covers 13 residues. Germline assignment: CDR1 MGHRA and CDR2 YSYEKL. The CDR3 region has the DNA TGCGCCAGCAGCCCTTCTGGGGCCAACGTCCTGACTTTC. Translation: CASSPSGANVLTF.

The J gene is TRBJ1-1, the V gene TRBV9; 7 nucleotides agree with TRBD1. Looked up from germline, CDR1 is SGDLS and CDR2 is YYNGEE. CDR3 length: 14 residues. With 3 bases clipped from V and 9 bases from J, the junction kept 11 bases outside the gene matches. The CDR3 reads CASSETGSGWKAFF. CDR3 DNA: TGTGCCAGCAGCGAGACAGGGTCGGGGTGGAAAGCTTTCTTT.

This chain uses TRBV6-5 with TRBJ2-7; possibly TRBD2 for D (6 bases). The CDR3 length is 15 residues. The germline V gene encodes CDR1 MNHEY and CDR2 SVGAGI. Trimming stripped 6 bases from V and 2 bases from J, with 17 bases between. The CDR3 protein is CASRATRDVAYEQYF. The CDR3, as DNA: TGTGCCAGCAGGGCGACTAGGGACGTCGCCTACGAGCAGTACTTC.

This rearrangement joins TRBV30 to TRBJ2-3, with 7 positions matching TRBD2. The trim removed 6 bases at V and 4 bases at J, leaving 10 bases unmatched. Germline values: CDR1 GTSNPN, CDR2 SVGIG (reference sequence). There are 14 residues in the CDR3. The CDR3 region is CACRLGGYADTQYF. CDR3 DNA: TGTGCCTGTCGTCTGGGGGGGTATGCAGATACGCAGTATTTT.

V gene TRBV19 combines with J gene TRBJ1-2, with 9 bases that match TRBD1. Germline-derived CDR1 and CDR2 are LNHDA and SQIVND (reference sequence). CDR3 length: 11 amino acids. V dropped 9 bases and J dropped 8; count of bases not matched to a gene: 4. The CDR3 nucleotides read TGTGCCAGCTCCGGGACAGGGGGCTACACCTTC. Residues: CASSGTGGYTF.

This chain joins TRBV27 and TRBJ2-2, with 7 bases aligning to TRBD1. V shed 7 bases and J 4 bases; nucleotides not matched to a gene: 9. Germline V CDR1 and CDR2: MNHEY, SMNVEV (reference sequence). CDR3 length equals 15 residues. The CDR3 sequence: CASTRGQTITGELFF. The CDR3, as DNA: TGTGCCAGCACCCGGGGACAGACCATCACCGGGGAGCTGTTTTTT.

The genes are TRBV29-1 and TRBJ1-1; 9 nucleotides line up with TRBD1. The ends lost 7 bases at V and 7 bases at J; junction bases unmatched: 13. Germline lookup yields CDR1 SQVTM and CDR2 ANQGSEA. This CDR3 is 14 amino acids long. Written as DNA, the CDR3 is TGCAGCGCCACCTTTGGGGGACAGGGCTTTGAAGCTTTCTTT. Protein sequence: CSATFGGQGFEAFF.

The sample holds one count of this clone. This sequence joins TRBV24-1 and TRBJ2-1, with a tentative D call TRBD1 (5 bases). CDR1 KGHDR and CDR2 SFDVKD come from the germline V gene. The CDR3 consists of 17 residues. Trimming removed 5 bases from V and 10 bases from J, with 26 bases in between. The CDR3, as DNA: TGTGCCACCAGTGCAGGCGCGTTGGGGCTGAGACGAATCGAGCAGTTCTTC. It yields the protein CATSAGALGLRRIEQFF.